Listed below are T cell receptor beta chains from one sample, sequenced in a study of a mutant IDH1 vaccine in newly diagnosed glioma. TCRdb's table, derived via immunoSEQ multiplex PCR, lists solely in-frame clones and lacks some. The sample includes 75,000 to 80,000 clones, around nine tenths seen only once; the top ten take 0.56%. These receptors lack a known antigen. Sample: PBMCs, taken from a glioma patient whose treatment included an IDH1 peptide vaccine. Receptors were obtained from a woman in her fifties or sixties with glioma. The conserved cysteine and the conserved F or W are not part of the CDR3 here. Part of the rows lack a size; the others show once, few, many or a class for expanded clones.

CDR3: ASIVSSEATGELF
V: TRBV6-5
J: TRBJ2-2
length: 13
size: once

CDR3: ASSVQWNEQF
V: TRBV9
J: TRBJ2-1
length: 10
size: .

CDR3: ASSLARFNSPRYGYT
V: TRBV28
J: TRBJ1-2
length: 15
size: few

CDR3: ASSVGLAASYEQY
V: TRBV9
J: TRBJ2-7
length: 13
size: .

CDR3: ASSLGTRRYNEQF
V: TRBV5-4
J: TRBJ2-1
length: 13
size: .

CDR3: AISESTGGSSNEQF
V: TRBV10-3
J: TRBJ2-1
length: 14
size: .

CDR3: ASSFLAGRGTGELF
V: TRBV5-1
J: TRBJ2-2
length: 14
size: .

CDR3: ASSPAGSYGYT
V: TRBV18
J: TRBJ1-2
length: 11
size: .

CDR3: ASSELGNTEAF
V: TRBV5-1
J: TRBJ1-1
length: 11
size: .

CDR3: ASSYLTSGESHEQY
V: TRBV6-5
J: TRBJ2-7
length: 14
size: .

CDR3: ASSGPRDRGSYEQY
V: TRBV6-1
J: TRBJ2-7
length: 14
size: few

CDR3: ASSQWDSLNEKLF
V: TRBV9
J: TRBJ1-4
length: 13
size: .

CDR3: ASSEVPSTGELYNEQF
V: TRBV10-1
J: TRBJ2-1
length: 16
size: .

CDR3: ASSLKDRGSYEQY
V: TRBV27
J: TRBJ2-7
length: 13
size: .

CDR3: ASSSGQGARVYEQY
V: TRBV7-8
J: TRBJ2-7
length: 14
size: .

CDR3: AWSRLTDTQY
V: TRBV30
J: TRBJ2-3
length: 10
size: .

CDR3: ASSFQHTGANVLT
V: TRBV11-2
J: TRBJ2-6
length: 13
size: .

CDR3: ASSPWGAAGGGNEQF
V: TRBV5-1
J: TRBJ2-1
length: 15
size: .

CDR3: ASSPGTGNEKLF
V: TRBV18
J: TRBJ1-4
length: 12
size: .

CDR3: AIRPGQGGGTEAF
V: TRBV10-3
J: TRBJ1-1
length: 13
size: .

CDR3: ASSYGTAQETQY
V: TRBV6-9
J: TRBJ2-5
length: 12
size: .

CDR3: ASSVDLTPYEQY
V: TRBV9
J: TRBJ2-7
length: 12
size: .

CDR3: SVDATGSHYGYT
V: TRBV29-1
J: TRBJ1-2
length: 12
size: .

CDR3: ASGALSSYNEQF
V: TRBV19
J: TRBJ2-1
length: 12
size: .

CDR3: ASSTAGGAVDQF
V: TRBV28
J: TRBJ2-1
length: 12
size: .

CDR3: ASRFTEANEKLF
V: TRBV5-1
J: TRBJ1-4
length: 12
size: .

CDR3: ASSLAVGVNTQY
V: TRBV5-8
J: TRBJ2-3
length: 12
size: .

CDR3: SVARIGTEAF
V: TRBV29-1
J: TRBJ1-1
length: 10
size: .

CDR3: ASSSGQGAAGELF
V: TRBV5-1
J: TRBJ2-2
length: 13
size: .

CDR3: ASIPGELF
V: TRBV19
J: TRBJ2-2
length: 8
size: .

CDR3: ASSDQGGLYTGELF
V: TRBV10-2
J: TRBJ2-2
length: 14
size: .

CDR3: ASSAGEALYGYT
V: TRBV6-1
J: TRBJ1-2
length: 12
size: .

CDR3: AISALSGRTGELF
V: TRBV10-3
J: TRBJ2-2
length: 13
size: .

CDR3: ASSLGLGRGYTEAF
V: TRBV5-6
J: TRBJ1-1
length: 14
size: .

CDR3: ASSSGDRDPYHLSYEQY
V: TRBV7-3
J: TRBJ2-7
length: 17
size: .

CDR3: ASSVSQAGEKLF
V: TRBV9
J: TRBJ1-4
length: 12
size: .

CDR3: ASSLGDSPGGYT
V: TRBV5-6
J: TRBJ1-2
length: 12
size: once

CDR3: ASSLTGGAETQY
V: TRBV11-2
J: TRBJ2-5
length: 12
size: .

CDR3: ASSTSSTYNEQF
V: TRBV30
J: TRBJ2-1
length: 12
size: .

CDR3: ASSSLGQGPYEQY
V: TRBV6-6
J: TRBJ2-7
length: 13
size: .

CDR3: ASSFTLVTYEQY
V: TRBV7-2
J: .
length: 12
size: .

CDR3: ASYQGWLDTEAF
V: TRBV7-9
J: TRBJ1-1
length: 12
size: .

CDR3: ASSEGHLGSYEQY
V: TRBV6-6
J: TRBJ2-7
length: 13
size: medium-sized

CDR3: ASSLVRTSGSADTQY
V: TRBV7-8
J: TRBJ2-3
length: 15
size: .

CDR3: ASSRRREAGSSYNEQF
V: TRBV27
J: TRBJ2-1
length: 16
size: .

CDR3: ASFSSQRLEAF
V: TRBV28
J: TRBJ1-1
length: 11
size: .

CDR3: ASSTGTPNTEAF
V: TRBV28
J: TRBJ1-1
length: 12
size: .

CDR3: ASSEAAGGILVGTQY
V: TRBV6-1
J: TRBJ2-3
length: 15
size: .

CDR3: ASSLGPGQGAETQY
V: TRBV7-7
J: TRBJ2-5
length: 14
size: .

CDR3: ASSLASTAGGWEKLF
V: TRBV11-2
J: TRBJ1-4
length: 15
size: .

CDR3: ASSPGVVNTIY
V: TRBV11-2
J: TRBJ1-3
length: 11
size: .

CDR3: ASSQGGLAGAGEQY
V: TRBV4-1
J: TRBJ2-7
length: 14
size: .

CDR3: ASSLGLAGGRYEQY
V: TRBV7-8
J: TRBJ2-7
length: 14
size: .

CDR3: ASSGRDRGNTIY
V: TRBV5-6
J: TRBJ1-3
length: 12
size: .

CDR3: ATSRDLTSGRAGELF
V: TRBV15
J: TRBJ2-2
length: 15
size: .

CDR3: ASSQEYVPAQLF
V: TRBV4-1
J: TRBJ2-2
length: 12
size: .

CDR3: ASSQAGRDSIEAF
V: TRBV4-2
J: TRBJ1-1
length: 13
size: .

CDR3: ASSYKREVPGELF
V: TRBV6-5
J: TRBJ2-2
length: 13
size: .

CDR3: ASSLAGVNNEQF
V: TRBV9
J: TRBJ2-1
length: 12
size: .

CDR3: ASSPRHGEKLF
V: TRBV28
J: TRBJ1-4
length: 11
size: .